The present T cell receptor (beta chain) was sequenced within a study of molecular identifiers for immune sequencing clone quantification (dated by TCRdb to 2016 to 2019). Regarding the study in general: For a replicate experiment, the RNA from either 20,000 or 100,000 naive CD8 T cells was divided into five aliquots, and four of those aliquots went on to sequencing. The study was a methods study using CD8 T cells to benchmark molecular-identifier clustering-based TCR repertoire sequencing (MIDCIRS) and TCR RNA copy counting.

The library was obtained by PCR. TCRdb lists the instrument as NextSeq 500. Bulk TCR libraries were generated as previously described, with the TCR primers listed in Table S5 used. Total RNA was purified with the Qiagen AllPrep DNA/RNA kit. Before any analysis, reads coming from multiple sequencing runs of the same library were combined into one pool. The authors processed their data as follows. Reads were retained only if their TCR constant sequence matched exactly, and those retained reads were trimmed to 150 nt and grouped according to their 12-nt molecular barcodes. Reads within each barcode group were sub-clustered using a 15% Levenshtein threshold, and quality-weighted consensus sequences were constructed for each RNA molecule. Non-functional sequences were filtered out, along with any lower-count sequence sitting one edit away from another sequence. Based on fitting two negative binomial distributions, any barcode sub-cluster with under 20% of the maximum read count was discarded. Through fastp at Q25 and MiXCR, TCRdb rebuilt clones from the public reads, retaining in-frame beta chains. Every distinct CDR3 protein forms one entry, paired with its most common genes and DNA. TCRdb's processing, not the authors' own work, is the source of the V and J calls. This sample comprises hundreds of thousands of distinct CDR3 sequences, 25% of them detected only once. Of the sample, 0.6% to 0.9% is held by the ten largest clones.

Worth noting for this clonotype: Its binding antigen is unknown. Base qualities are not provided; no much larger clone lies one nucleotide away.

Results the study describes overall, beyond this receptor: When barcode sub-clustering was left out, chimeric consensus sequences inflated TCR diversity, with chimeras reaching as high as 47%. In CMV-specific effector cells, clones with more than 20 RNA copies accounted for over 97% of molecules, whereas in naive cells such clones accounted for under 1%. Modeling estimated about three recovered TCR RNA copies per cell, compared with approximately 10 by digital PCR, which implies about 30% capture efficiency. Highly expanded clone sizes could be underestimated because identical TCR molecules may share a barcode. The naive libraries included spiked-in Jurkat TCR RNA (about nine copies' worth), and this Jurkat TCR RNA is not part of the donor repertoire. Spiked-in Jurkat TCR RNA equivalent to a single cell was reported to be detectable even among one million naive CD8 T cells.

Naive CD8 T cell libraries were made from around 18,000 to 910,000 sorted cells using 10%, 30% or 50% of purified RNA. On a BD FACSAria II, naive CD8 T cells were FACS-sorted as CD8+CD4-CCR7+CD45RA+ and collected into RLT Plus buffer. To test detection sensitivity, Jurkat RNA equivalent to more than 9 TCR copies was spiked into samples of about 18,000-1,000,000 naive CD8 T cells. Enrichment of CD8 T cells was done with RosetteSep CD8+ T Cell Enrichment Cocktail plus Ficoll-Paque, and ACK red cell lysis came afterward. From cysteine to phenylalanine, the CDR3 is 17 amino acids long. Only the CDR3 DNA is retained, 51 bases long and in frame from the first base. CDR1 is given as LGHNT and CDR2 as FRNRAP, both from the germline V gene. V drops 3 bases and J drops 0 bases, leaving 14 bases in between.

This TCR was sampled from a human donor in good health. Some libraries in this study had Jurkat cell RNA spiked in. The chain uses TRBV12-5 and TRBJ2-2; the D gene remains uncertain. The material sequenced was naive CD8+ T cells from blood, with Jurkat cell RNA spiked in. Per the publication, the cell subset or site label means: FACS-sorted CD8+CD4-CCR7+CD45RA+ naive T cells. CDR3 protein: CASGFPQLSANTGELFF. The nucleotide sequence reads TGTGCTAGTGGTTTCCCGCAACTTTCCGCGAACACCGGGGAGCTGTTTTTT.